Listed below are T cell receptor beta chains from one sample, sequenced in a study of T cells in Graves' hyperthyroidism and ophthalmopathy. One entry per CDR3 protein, called by TCRdb with MiXCR from the multiplex PCR reads. The profile covers 210,000 or so distinct CDR3 sequences, with roughly 18% appearing a single time and approximately 50% taken by the ten largest. The sequenced material came from blood. The receptors were sampled from a man aged 45 to 65 with Graves' hyperthyroidism. The CDR3 runs from the conserved cysteine through the conserved F or W. D genes are given only for firm matches. Clone sizes are given selectively: once, few, many, or a class where the clone is expanded.

>.|many|TRBJ2-2|TRBV4-1
TGCGCCAGCAGCCAAGTTATCACCGGGGAGCTGTTTTTT
CASSQVITGELFF
>TRBD2|.|TRBJ2-5|TRBV30
TGTGCCTGGAGTGTACCTAGCGGGGGGCTACAAGAGACCCAGTACTTC
CAWSVPSGGLQETQYF
>.|many|TRBJ2-1|TRBV12-3/TRBV12-4
TGTGCCAGCAGTTTAGCGCTGGCGGGAGAGCAGTTCTTC
CASSLALAGEQFF
>.|few|TRBJ2-6|TRBV12-3/TRBV12-4
TGTGCCAGCAATTTAAGGGGCACCCGCCCTGGGGCCAACGTCCTGACTTTC
CASNLRGTRPGANVLTF
>.|few|TRBJ2-5|TRBV20-1
TGCAGTGCTAGCAGCCGGGCCCATCAGGGGGAGACCCAGTACTTC
CSASSRAHQGETQYF
>.|many|TRBJ2-1|TRBV27
TGTGCCAGCAGTTTAACAGCGGATATTTCCTACAATGAGCAGTTCTTC
CASSLTADISYNEQFF
>TRBD1|once|TRBJ1-2|TRBV12-3/TRBV12-4
TGTGCCAGCAGTGAAAAGACAGGGAACTATGGCTGCACCTTC
CASSEKTGNYGCTF
>.|many|TRBJ2-1|TRBV4-1
TGCGCCAGCAGCACCGGGGGGAGGGGGCGGGGTGGTGAGCAGTTCTTC
CASSTGGRGRGGEQFF
>.|many|TRBJ1-1|TRBV18
TGTGCCAGCTCACCCCAAGGTACCATGGGCGATGAAGCTTTCTTT
CASSPQGTMGDEAFF
>.|many|TRBJ2-7|TRBV2
TGTGCCAGCAGTACCGGTGGTTTTAGCTCCTACGAGCAGTACTTC
CASSTGGFSSYEQYF
>TRBD2|.|TRBJ2-1|TRBV19
TGTGCCAGTTCGCTTACTATAGCGGGAGGGCCGAGGGAGCAGTTCTTC
CASSLTIAGGPREQFF
>.|many|TRBJ2-7|TRBV29-1
TGCAGCGTTTCTAGCAGTATCAGGGACGAGCAGTACTTC
CSVSSSIRDEQYF
>.|few|TRBJ2-7|TRBV18
TGTGCCAGCTCGCCGGGGACGGTTAGGGAGCAGTACTTC
CASSPGTVREQYF
>.|many|TRBJ1-1|TRBV12-3/TRBV12-4
TGTGCCAGCAGTTTTCCGGGGAACGGCCCTGAAGCTTTCTTT
CASSFPGNGPEAFF
>.|few|TRBJ2-7|TRBV28
TGTGCCAGCAGGGCCCTAACACCGACCTACGAGCAGTACTTC
CASRALTPTYEQYF
>TRBD2|many|TRBJ2-1|TRBV7-2
TGTGCCAGCAGCTTAGTACGCAGCGGGAGGGCCTCAAAGAATGAGCAGTTCTTC
CASSLVRSGRASKNEQFF
>.|many|TRBJ2-5|TRBV12-3/TRBV12-4
TGTGCCAGCAGCCTGAGGAGAAAAGAGACCCAGTACTTC
CASSLRRKETQYF
>.|few|TRBJ2-1|TRBV19
TGTGCCAGTAGTATGTCTAGCGAATACAATGAGCAGTTCTTC
CASSMSSEYNEQFF
>.|few|TRBJ1-3|TRBV5-4
TGTGCCAGCAGCTTGGACCGAAACACCATATATTTT
CASSLDRNTIYF
>TRBD1|many|TRBJ2-7|TRBV28
TGTGCCAGCACCGCCGGGACAGGGTTTAGCGGCTACGAGCAGTACTTC
CASTAGTGFSGYEQYF
>.|.|TRBJ2-1|TRBV25-1
TGTGCCAGTAAAGGGGGGGGACAAACCTACAATGAGCAGTTCTTC
CASKGGGQTYNEQFF
>.|.|TRBJ1-5|TRBV5-5
TGTGCCAGCAGCTTGGGAGGGAATAGCAATCAGCCCCAGCATTTT
CASSLGGNSNQPQHF
>TRBD2|few|TRBJ2-7|TRBV19
TGTGCCAGTACCCCTAGCGGGAGTTATTACGAGCAGTACTTC
CASTPSGSYYEQYF
>TRBD2|.|TRBJ2-3|TRBV6-4
TGTGCCAGCAGTGACCAGACTAGCGGGATCACAGATACGCAGTATTTT
CASSDQTSGITDTQYF
>TRBD2|many|TRBJ2-7|TRBV5-1
TGCGCCAGCAGTAGAGTAGCGGGTCCGTACGAGCAGTACTTC
CASSRVAGPYEQYF
>.|many|TRBJ2-7|TRBV29-1
TGCAGCGGGCTAGCGAGCTCCTACGAGCAGTACTTC
CSGLASSYEQYF
>.|many|TRBJ1-1|TRBV5-5
TGTGCCAGCAGCTCCAGTGGACAGTCTAGAGCTTTCTTT
CASSSSGQSRAFF
>.|.|TRBJ2-7|TRBV30
TGTGCCTGGAGGGGGGGGCCGAACCCCCCCTACGAGCAGTACTTC
CAWRGGPNPPYEQYF
>.|few|TRBJ1-1|TRBV5-1
TGCGCCAGCAGCTCCCAGGGTGTGAGTACTGAAGCTTTCTTT
CASSSQGVSTEAFF
>.|many|TRBJ2-7|TRBV20-1
TGCAGTGCTAGAGATCGGCGTAGCGACCACTACGAGCAGTACTTC
CSARDRRSDHYEQYF
>TRBD2|many|TRBJ2-7|TRBV10-1
TGCGCCAGCAGGGCGACCGTGCGGGAGGCTGTCTACGAGCAGTACTTC
CASRATVREAVYEQYF
>TRBD1|.|TRBJ1-1|TRBV14
TGTGCCAGCAGCCAGAATATGGGACAGCGAGCTTTCTTT
CASSQNMGQRAFF
>TRBD1|many|TRBJ2-3|TRBV20-1
TGCAGTGCTAGAAACCGGGACAGCGTTATACATGGCACAGATACGCAGTATTTT
CSARNRDSVIHGTDTQYF
>TRBD2|few|TRBJ2-3|TRBV18
TGTGCCAGCTCACCGGTAGCGCACGGGGGAGGGGATACGCAGTATTTT
CASSPVAHGGGDTQYF
>TRBD2|many|TRBJ2-1|TRBV6-2/TRBV6-3
TGTGCCAGCAGTTACGCGTTGGGGACTAGCGGGAGGGGGTCCTACAATGAGCAGTTCTTC
CASSYALGTSGRGSYNEQFF
>.|few|TRBJ2-1|TRBV6-1
TGTGCCAGCACCCTCGCACAGGGATCCTACAATGAGCAGTTCTTC
CASTLAQGSYNEQFF
>.|.|TRBJ1-1|TRBV25-1
TGTGCCAGCAGGACCTGGATGAACACTGAAGCTTTCTTT
CASRTWMNTEAFF
>TRBD2|few|TRBJ2-1|TRBV30
TGTGCCTGGGGGACTAGTCTCGATGAGCAGTTCTTC
CAWGTSLDEQFF
>TRBD2|few|TRBJ2-2|TRBV3-1
TGTGCCAGCAGCAGCCTAAGGGGTCTAGCGGAGGCCCACGGGGGGGAGCTGTTTTTT
CASSSLRGLAEAHGGELFF
>TRBD2|many|TRBJ2-7|TRBV7-2
TGTGCCAGCAGCTTACCCGCTAGCGGGTCCAAGGAATCCTACGAGCAGTACTTC
CASSLPASGSKESYEQYF
>TRBD1|.|TRBJ2-5|TRBV28
TGTGCCAGCAGCACAACAGGGGGCGCGGGGGAGACCCAGTACTTC
CASSTTGGAGETQYF
>TRBD2|many|TRBJ2-7|TRBV20-1
TGCAGTGCTATGGGCGGGAGGTCCTACGAGCAGTACTTC
CSAMGGRSYEQYF
>.|.|TRBJ1-3|TRBV28
TGTGCCAGCACCTCGGCCGGAAACACCATATATTTT
CASTSAGNTIYF
>.|many|TRBJ2-7|TRBV2
TGTGCCAGCAGTGCTCACAGTCAAGAGCAGTACTTC
CASSAHSQEQYF
>.|many|TRBJ2-7|TRBV5-1
TGCGCCACCCGAGAGGCACCCGCATCAAGGGAGCAGTACTTC
CATREAPASREQYF
>TRBD2|many|TRBJ2-7|TRBV29-1
TGCAGCGGAACACTAGCGGACTCCTACGAGCAGTACTTC
CSGTLADSYEQYF
>TRBD1|once|TRBJ2-1|TRBV11-3
TGTGCCAGCAGCTTAGGGGGACAGGGGTGGAATGAGCAGTTCTTC
CASSLGGQGWNEQFF
>TRBD1|many|TRBJ1-2|TRBV6-2/TRBV6-3
TGTGCCAGCAGTTACCACTGGACAGGGATCTATGGCTACACCTTC
CASSYHWTGIYGYTF
>TRBD2|many|TRBJ2-3|TRBV9
TGTGCCAGCAGCCCGCTAGCGGTTCGCACAGATACGCAGTATTTT
CASSPLAVRTDTQYF
>TRBD1|few|TRBJ1-1|TRBV6-4
TGTGCCAGCAGTGGGGACAGGGCTGACACTGAAGCTTTCTTT
CASSGDRADTEAFF
>.|many|TRBJ1-1|TRBV5-1
TGCGCCAGCAGCCAAGGTGGTTTTACTAAAGCTTTCTTT
CASSQGGFTKAFF